What follows describes a single TCR beta chain. Its specificity is not known. The sample is drawn from a study of a mutant IDH1 vaccine in newly diagnosed glioma. As for time point: week 11, during vaccination. Topical imiquimod was applied with each vaccine dose, which held 300 ug of mutant IDH1 20-mer peptide. Profiling relied on immunoSEQ multiplex PCR, and the TCRdb table lists in-frame clones only, not all of them. The sample records about 110,000 clones, about nine tenths being singletons. V was pared by 7 bases and J by 5 bases, with 15 bases between. Germline V CDR1 and CDR2: MNHNY, SVGAGI (reference sequence). The CDR3 is 14 residues long.

The sequencing here drew on PBMCs, taken from a glioma patient whose treatment included an IDH1 peptide vaccine. This chain joins TRBV6-6 and TRBJ1-5; D ambiguous. The sequence derives from a woman in her 50s with glioma. The CDR3 reads CASTTGIQDQPQHF. Written as DNA, the CDR3 is TGTGCCAGCACCACCGGGATCCAAGATCAGCCCCAGCATTTT.